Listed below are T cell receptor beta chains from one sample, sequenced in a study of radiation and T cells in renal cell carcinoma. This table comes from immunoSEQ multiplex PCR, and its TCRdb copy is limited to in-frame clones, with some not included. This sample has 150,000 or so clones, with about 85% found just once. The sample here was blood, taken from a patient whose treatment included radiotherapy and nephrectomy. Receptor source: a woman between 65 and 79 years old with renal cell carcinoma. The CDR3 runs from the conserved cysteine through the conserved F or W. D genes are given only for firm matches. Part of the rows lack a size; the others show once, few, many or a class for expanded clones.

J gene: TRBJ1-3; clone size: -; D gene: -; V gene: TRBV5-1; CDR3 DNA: TGCGCCAGCAGCCCGTCGACCGCCAGCTCTGGAAACACCATATATTTT; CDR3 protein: CASSPSTASSGNTIYF
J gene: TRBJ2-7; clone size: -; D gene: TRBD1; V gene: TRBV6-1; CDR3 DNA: TGTGCCAGCAGTGATTGGACAGGCCAGAGCTCCTACGAGCAGTACTTC; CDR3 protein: CASSDWTGQSSYEQYF
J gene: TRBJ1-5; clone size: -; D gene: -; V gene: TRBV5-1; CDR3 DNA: TGCGCCAGCAGCTTGGAAGGTGATCGGCCCCAGCATTTT; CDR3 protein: CASSLEGDRPQHF
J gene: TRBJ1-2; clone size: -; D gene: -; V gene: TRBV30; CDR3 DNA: TGTGCCTGGAGTGTAACGGGGACTAACTATGGCTACACCTTC; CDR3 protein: CAWSVTGTNYGYTF
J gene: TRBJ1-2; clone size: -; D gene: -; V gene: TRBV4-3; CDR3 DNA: TGCGCCAGCAGCCAAGAGCCCCTTCGAGGTGGCTACACCTTC; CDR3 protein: CASSQEPLRGGYTF
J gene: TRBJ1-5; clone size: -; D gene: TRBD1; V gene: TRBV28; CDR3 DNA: TGTGCCAGCAGGGGACAGGGGGCTGGCAATCAGCCCCAGCATTTT; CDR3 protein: CASRGQGAGNQPQHF
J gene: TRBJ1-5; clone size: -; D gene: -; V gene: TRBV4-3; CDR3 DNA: TGCGCCAGCAGCAACAGGGTAATGAGCAATCAGCCCCAGCATTTT; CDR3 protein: CASSNRVMSNQPQHF
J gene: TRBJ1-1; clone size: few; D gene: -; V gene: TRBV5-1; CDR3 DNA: TGCGCCAGCAGCATGGACAGCGACACTGAAGCTTTCTTT; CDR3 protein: CASSMDSDTEAFF
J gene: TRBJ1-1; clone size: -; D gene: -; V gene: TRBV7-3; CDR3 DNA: TGTGCCAGCAGCTTAATTGACGGGAACACTGAAGCTTTCTTT; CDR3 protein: CASSLIDGNTEAFF
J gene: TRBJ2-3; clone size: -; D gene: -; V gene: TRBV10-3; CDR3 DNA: TGTGCCATCAGGCAGTATGGCACAGATACGCAGTATTTT; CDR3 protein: CAIRQYGTDTQYF
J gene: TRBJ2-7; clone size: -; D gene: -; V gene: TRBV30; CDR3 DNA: TGTGCCTGGAGTGTCGAGTACGGCTACGAGCAGTACTTC; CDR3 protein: CAWSVEYGYEQYF
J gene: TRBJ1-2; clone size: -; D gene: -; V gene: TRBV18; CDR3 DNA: TGTGCCAGCTCACCACGACGGGACTCTGGCTACACCTTC; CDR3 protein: CASSPRRDSGYTF
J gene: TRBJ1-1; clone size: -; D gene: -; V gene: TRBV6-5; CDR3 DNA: TGTGCCAGCAGTTACGGGGTCTTCACTGAAGCTTTCTTT; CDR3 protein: CASSYGVFTEAFF
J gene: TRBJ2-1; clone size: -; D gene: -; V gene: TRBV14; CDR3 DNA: TGTGCCAGCAGCCCTTTGTTGGGCAGGACTGTGAATGAGCAGTTCTTC; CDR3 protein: CASSPLLGRTVNEQFF
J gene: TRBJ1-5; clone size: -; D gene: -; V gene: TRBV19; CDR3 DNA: TGTGCCAGTAGTCCATCTCGGGCGGGGGGCAATCAGCCCCAGCATTTT; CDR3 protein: CASSPSRAGGNQPQHF
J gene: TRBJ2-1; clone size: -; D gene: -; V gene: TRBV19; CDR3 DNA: TGTGCCAGTAGTCCCGCGTTGGGGGGGCAGTTCTTC; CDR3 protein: CASSPALGGQFF
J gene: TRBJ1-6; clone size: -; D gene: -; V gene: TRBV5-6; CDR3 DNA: TGTGCCAGCAGCTTAGGGTCTGGGGATAATTCACCCCTCCACTTT; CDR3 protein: CASSLGSGDNSPLHF
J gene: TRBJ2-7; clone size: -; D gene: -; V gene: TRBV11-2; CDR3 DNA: TGTGCCAGCAGCCCACATTACGAGCAGTACTTC; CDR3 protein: CASSPHYEQYF
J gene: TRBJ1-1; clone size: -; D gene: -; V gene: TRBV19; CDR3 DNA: TGTGCCAGTAGTATAAGTAACACTGAAGCTTTCTTT; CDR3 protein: CASSISNTEAFF
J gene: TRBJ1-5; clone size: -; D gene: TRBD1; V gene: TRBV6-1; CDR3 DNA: TGTGCCAGCAGTGTTGGGACAGGGCGTCAGCCCCAGCATTTT; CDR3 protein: CASSVGTGRQPQHF
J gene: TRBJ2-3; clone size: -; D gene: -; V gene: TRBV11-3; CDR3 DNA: TGTGCCAGCAGCTTAGTCCGTATAGATACGCAGTATTTT; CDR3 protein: CASSLVRIDTQYF
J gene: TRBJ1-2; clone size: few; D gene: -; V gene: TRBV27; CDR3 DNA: TGTGCCAGCAGTTCTAGTGGGAGCAACTATGGCTACACCTTC; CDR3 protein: CASSSSGSNYGYTF
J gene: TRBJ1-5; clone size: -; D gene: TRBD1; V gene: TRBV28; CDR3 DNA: TGTGCCAGCAGTTTGGTACAGGGGGCGAGCAATCAGCCCCAGCATTTT; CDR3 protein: CASSLVQGASNQPQHF
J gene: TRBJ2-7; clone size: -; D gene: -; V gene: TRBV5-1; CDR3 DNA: TGCGCCAGCAGCTTGGCCGACACGGGCTACGAGCAGTACTTC; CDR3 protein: CASSLADTGYEQYF
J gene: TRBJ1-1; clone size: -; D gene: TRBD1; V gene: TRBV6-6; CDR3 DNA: TGTGCCAGCAGTTACCTCTCACAGGGGGTTGGAGAAGCTTTCTTT; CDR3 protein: CASSYLSQGVGEAFF
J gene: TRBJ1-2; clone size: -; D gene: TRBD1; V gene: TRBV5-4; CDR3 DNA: TGTGCCAGCAGCTTGGATACAGGGGCTATTGGCTACACCTTC; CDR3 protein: CASSLDTGAIGYTF
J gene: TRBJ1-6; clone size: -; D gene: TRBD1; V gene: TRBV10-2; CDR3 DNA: TGCGCCAGCAGGGACGGGACAGGGAATTCACCCCTCCACTTT; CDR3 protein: CASRDGTGNSPLHF
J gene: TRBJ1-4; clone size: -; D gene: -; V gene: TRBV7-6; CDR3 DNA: TGTGCCAGCAGCTTAGCGCCGGGGTCTACTGGGACTAATGAAAAACTGTTTTTT; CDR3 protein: CASSLAPGSTGTNEKLFF
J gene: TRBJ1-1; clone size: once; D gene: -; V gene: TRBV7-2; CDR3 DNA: TGTGCCAGCAGCTTAGATCCGGTTAACACTGAAGCTTTCTTT; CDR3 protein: CASSLDPVNTEAFF
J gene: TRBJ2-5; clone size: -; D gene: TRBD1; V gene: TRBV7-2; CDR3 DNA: TGTGCCAGCAGCATCGGGACAGGGTGGACTGAGACCCAGTACTTC; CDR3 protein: CASSIGTGWTETQYF
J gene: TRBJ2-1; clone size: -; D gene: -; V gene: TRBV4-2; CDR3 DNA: TGTGCCAGCAGCCAAGCCCCTCGGAGGGATGAGCAGTTCTTC; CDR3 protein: CASSQAPRRDEQFF
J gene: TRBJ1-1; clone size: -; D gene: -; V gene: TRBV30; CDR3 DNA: TGTGCCTGGAGAGAACGCGCGGGAGGCGTCGCTGAAGCTTTCTTT; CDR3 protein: CAWRERAGGVAEAFF
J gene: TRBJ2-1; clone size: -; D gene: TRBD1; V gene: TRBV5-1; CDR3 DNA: TGCGCCAGCAGCCGGGACAGGGGGGACTTCGATGAGCAGTTCTTC; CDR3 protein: CASSRDRGDFDEQFF
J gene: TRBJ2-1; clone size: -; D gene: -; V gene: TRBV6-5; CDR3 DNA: TGTGCCAGCTTCAACGGGTTTAATGAGCAGTTCTTC; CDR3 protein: CASFNGFNEQFF
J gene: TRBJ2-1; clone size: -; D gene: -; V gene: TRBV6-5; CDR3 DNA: TGTGCCAGCACGGACGGTCTCTACAATGAGCAGTTCTTC; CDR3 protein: CASTDGLYNEQFF
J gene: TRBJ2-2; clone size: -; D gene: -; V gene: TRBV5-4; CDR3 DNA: TGTGCCAGCAGCTTGGTGCAGGGGGGAACCGGGGAGCTGTTTTTT; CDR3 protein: CASSLVQGGTGELFF
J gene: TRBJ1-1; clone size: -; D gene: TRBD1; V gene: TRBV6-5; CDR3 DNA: TGTGCCAGCAGCTGGGACAGACAGAACACTGAAGCTTTCTTT; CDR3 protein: CASSWDRQNTEAFF
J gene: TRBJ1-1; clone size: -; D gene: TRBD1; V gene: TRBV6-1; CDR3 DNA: TGTGCCTCACGGCGGGGACAGGCGAACACTGAAGCTTTCTTT; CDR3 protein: CASRRGQANTEAFF
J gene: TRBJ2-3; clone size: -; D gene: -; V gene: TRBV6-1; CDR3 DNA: TGTGCCAGCAGTGAAGTATGGCAGACCACAGATACGCAGTATTTT; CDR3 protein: CASSEVWQTTDTQYF
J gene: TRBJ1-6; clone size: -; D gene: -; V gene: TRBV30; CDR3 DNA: TGTGCCTGGGAAGGAGGGGGTCGATATAATTCACCCCTCCACTTT; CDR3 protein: CAWEGGGRYNSPLHF
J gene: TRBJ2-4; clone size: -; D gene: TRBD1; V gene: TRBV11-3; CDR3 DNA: TGTGCCAGCAGCCTGGGGGTACAGGGGAAGAACATTCAGTACTTC; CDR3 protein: CASSLGVQGKNIQYF
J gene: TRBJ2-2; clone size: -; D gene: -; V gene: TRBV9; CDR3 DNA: TGTGCCAGCAGCGTGAGACACTCGAACACCGGGGAGCTGTTTTTT; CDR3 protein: CASSVRHSNTGELFF
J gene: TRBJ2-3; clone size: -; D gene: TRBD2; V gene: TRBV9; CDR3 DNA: TGTGCCAGCAGCGTAGATCCTAGCGGGGGCCCCTCGGATACGCAGTATTTT; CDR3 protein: CASSVDPSGGPSDTQYF
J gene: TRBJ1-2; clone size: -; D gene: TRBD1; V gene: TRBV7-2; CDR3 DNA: TGTGCCAGCAGCCCCACCCAGGGGGCGAAGAACTATGGCTACACCTTC; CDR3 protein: CASSPTQGAKNYGYTF
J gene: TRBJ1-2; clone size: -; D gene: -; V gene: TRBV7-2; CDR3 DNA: TGTGCCAGCAGCAAGACAGTCTATGGCTACACCTTC; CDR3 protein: CASSKTVYGYTF
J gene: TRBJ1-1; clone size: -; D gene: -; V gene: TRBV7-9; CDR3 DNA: TGTGCCAGCAGCTCTTTCGGGGATGGCACTGAAGCTTTCTTT; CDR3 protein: CASSSFGDGTEAFF
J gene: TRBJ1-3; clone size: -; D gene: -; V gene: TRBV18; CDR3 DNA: TGTGCCAGCTCACCATTGAGACAGCCTGGAAACACCATATATTTT; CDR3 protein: CASSPLRQPGNTIYF
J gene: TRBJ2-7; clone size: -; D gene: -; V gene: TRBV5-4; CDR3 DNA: TGTGCCAGCACCCGGGACGGCCCGTGGGGAGACGAGCAGTACTTC; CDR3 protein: CASTRDGPWGDEQYF
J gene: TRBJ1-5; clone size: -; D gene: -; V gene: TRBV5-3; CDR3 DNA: TGTGCCAGAAGCTTAGCAGGGGCCCCTAATCAGCCCCAGCATTTT; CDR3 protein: CARSLAGAPNQPQHF
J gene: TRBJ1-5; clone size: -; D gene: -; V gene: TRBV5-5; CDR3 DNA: TGTGCCAGCAGCCCACGGGCCGATAGCAATCAGCCCCAGCATTTT; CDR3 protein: CASSPRADSNQPQHF
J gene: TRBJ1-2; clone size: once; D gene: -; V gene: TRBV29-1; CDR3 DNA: TGCAGCGTTGAGGTAGCAGGCCCTAACTATGGCTACACCTTC; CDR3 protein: CSVEVAGPNYGYTF